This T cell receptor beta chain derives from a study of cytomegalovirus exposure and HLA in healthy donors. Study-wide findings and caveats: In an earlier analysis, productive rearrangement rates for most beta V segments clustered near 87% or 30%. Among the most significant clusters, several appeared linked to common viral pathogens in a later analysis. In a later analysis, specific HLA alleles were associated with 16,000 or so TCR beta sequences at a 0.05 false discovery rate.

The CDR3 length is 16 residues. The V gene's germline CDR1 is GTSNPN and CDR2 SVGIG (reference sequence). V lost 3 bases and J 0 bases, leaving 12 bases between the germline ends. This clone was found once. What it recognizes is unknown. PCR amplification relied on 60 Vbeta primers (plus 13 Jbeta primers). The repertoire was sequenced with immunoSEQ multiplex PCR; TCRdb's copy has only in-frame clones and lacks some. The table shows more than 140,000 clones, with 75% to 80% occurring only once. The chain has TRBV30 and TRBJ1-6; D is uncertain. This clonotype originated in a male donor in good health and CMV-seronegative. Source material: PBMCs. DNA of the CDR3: TGTGCCTGGAGGCCAGTACTAAGCTCCTATAATTCACCCCTCCACTTT. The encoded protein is CAWRPVLSSYNSPLHF.